The 21 T cell receptor beta chains presented below share a single source sample, sequenced in a study of blood T cell repertoires in COVID-19. Sequencing used immunoSEQ multiplex PCR; TCRdb keeps in-frame clones, though not all of them. Of 390,000 or so clones in the sample, roughly 90% were seen once. Sequencing was done on a sample of peripheral blood. These receptor sequences come from a woman aged 30 to 39 with active or convalescent COVID-19.

This clone was seen a single time. The chain couples TRBV11-3 to TRBJ2-5; no clear D gene. Trimming removed 1 base from V and 5 bases from J, with 14 bases in between. The CDR3 runs to 15 residues. Germline V lookup: CDR1 SGHNT, CDR2 YENEEA. CDR3 loop: CASSLGASTQETQYF. As DNA, the CDR3 is TGTGCCAGCAGCTTAGGGGCCTCAACCCAGGAGACCCAGTACTTC. The full variable domain, completed using reference TRBV11-3 and TRBJ2-5, is EAGVVQSPRYKIIEKKQPVAFWCNPISGHNTLYWYLQNLGQGPELLIRYENEEAVDDSQLPKDRFSAERLKGVDSTLKIQPAELGDSAVYLCASSLGASTQETQYFGPGTRLLVL.

V is TRBV27 and J is TRBJ1-1; 8 bases are shared with TRBD1. Germline V gene lookup returns CDR1 MNHEY and CDR2 SMNVEV (reference sequence). CDR3 size: 17 residues. V gave up 10 bases and J gave up 2 bases; unmatched junction bases: 18. The CDR3 loop reads CATRRWIPGQANTEAFF. Written as DNA, the CDR3 is TGTGCCACCAGACGATGGATACCGGGACAGGCCAACACTGAAGCTTTCTTT.

This clone was observed once. The chain uses TRBV18 and TRBJ2-1; a weak D match, TRBD2 (6 bases). Germline loops: CDR1 KGHSH, CDR2 LQKENI. The V end was cut by 2 bases, the J end by 4 bases, with 12 bases between. CDR3 size: 15 residues. CDR3 coding DNA: TGTGCCAGCTCACCAACAAGTGCGGGGTACAATGAGCAGTTCTTC. The encoded protein is CASSPTSAGYNEQFF.

CDR3 loop: CASSVGNGEETQYF. The CDR3 DNA is TGTGCCAGCAGCGTAGGGAACGGGGAAGAGACCCAGTACTTC. This chain uses TRBV9 with TRBJ2-5; possibly TRBD2 for D (5 bases). The CDR3 consists of 14 residues. Per the germline V gene, CDR1 is SGDLS and CDR2 is YYNGEE. Trimming shortened V by 0 bases and J by 3 bases, and 9 bases separated the two germline ends.

The chain links TRBV4-1 to TRBJ1-6, with 7 bases fitting TRBD1. The germline V gene encodes CDR1 MGHRA and CDR2 YSYEKL. The CDR3 has 19 residues. V trimming: 1 base; J trimming: 7 bases; junction bases outside the gene matches: 16. The chain's CDR3 is CASSQANFGTAMGNSPLHF. DNA of the CDR3: TGCGCCAGCAGCCAAGCTAATTTCGGGACAGCCATGGGGAATTCACCCCTCCACTTT.

The chain has TRBV5-4 and TRBJ1-2; TRBD1 matches 12 bases. The J segment lost 3 bases and the V segment lost 3 bases, leaving 3 bases of the junction unmatched. Germline lookup yields CDR1 SGHNT and CDR2 YYREEE (reference sequence). The CDR3 consists of 15 residues. The CDR3 sequence is CASSSGTGGDYGYTF. The CDR3 coding sequence is TGTGCCAGCAGCTCCGGGACAGGGGGCGACTATGGCTACACCTTC.

The chain carries TRBV5-1 and TRBJ2-7, with 8 bases aligning to TRBD2. V shed 0 bases and J 5 bases; nucleotides not matched to a gene: 7. This CDR3 region has 15 residues. Per germline, CDR1 SGHRS and CDR2 YFSETQ. The chain's CDR3 is CASSLGENSGNEQYF. For the CDR3, the DNA is TGCGCCAGCAGCTTGGGGGAGAATAGCGGGAACGAGCAGTACTTC. The full variable domain, completed using reference TRBV5-1 and TRBJ2-7, is KAGVTQTPRYLIKTRGQQVTLSCSPISGHRSVSWYQQTPGQGLQFLFEYFSETQRNKGNFPGRFSGRQFSNSRSEMNVSTLELGDSALYLCASSLGENSGNEQYFGPGTRLTVT.

The J gene is TRBJ2-7, the V gene TRBV6-2 or TRBV6-3; TRBD2 matches 9 bases. V dropped 5 bases and J dropped 4; count of bases not matched to a gene: 6. Germline CDR1 reads MNHEY; CDR2 reads SVGEGT. CDR3 length: 14 residues. Here the CDR3 DNA reads TGTGCCAGCAGTGAGCGGGGGGTTGTTTACGAGCAGTACTTC. This encodes CASSERGVVYEQYF.

The chain employs TRBV18 and TRBJ1-1; the match to TRBD1 covers 7 bases. The CDR3 covers 18 residues. The trim removed 3 bases at V and 1 base at J, leaving 14 bases unmatched. Germline CDR1 reads KGHSH; CDR2 reads LQKENI. CDR3 coding DNA: TGTGCCAGCTCACCGCCTAACAGGGGAATAGGTGGGAACACTGAAGCTTTCTTT. Its translation: CASSPPNRGIGGNTEAFF.

The V and J genes are TRBV4-1 and TRBJ1-3; D is possibly TRBD1 (5 bases). The CDR3 length is 16 residues. The V end lost 0 bases, the J end lost 3 bases, and 12 bases lay between the germline ends. The germline CDR1 and CDR2 sequences are MGHRA and YSYEKL. The CDR3 DNA reads as TGCGCCAGCAGCCAAGACTGGGGGGTAGGTGGAAACACCATATATTTT. Translation gives CASSQDWGVGGNTIYF.

The chain carries TRBV27 and TRBJ2-3, with D unclear. V was clipped by 5 bases and J by 6 bases, with 9 bases between them. This CDR3 contains 12 residues. CDR1 MNHEY and CDR2 SMNVEV come from the germline V gene (reference sequence). The DNA of the CDR3 is TGTGCCAGCAGTCCCTATTTGGATACGCAGTATTTT. As protein: CASSPYLDTQYF.

This clone has only a few counts. This sequence joins TRBV28 and TRBJ2-7, with D maybe TRBD2 (6 bases). There are 15 residues in the CDR3. The V gene lost 4 bases and the J gene lost 5 bases, with 18 bases spanning the gap. Germline loops: CDR1 MDHEN, CDR2 SYDVKM. The CDR3 here is CASSSPPGELDEQYF. CDR3 coding DNA: TGTGCCAGCAGTTCCCCCCCGGGGGAATTGGACGAGCAGTACTTC.

This rearrangement joins TRBV14 to TRBJ2-1; 9 nucleotides agree with TRBD1. Germline trimming cut 4 bases from V and 2 bases from J; bases unmatched to any gene: 6. The germline V gene has CDR1 SGHDN and CDR2 FVKESK. There are 16 residues in the CDR3. The CDR3 DNA reads as TGTGCCAGCAGCCGTACCGGGACAGGGACCTACAATGAGCAGTTCTTC. Its translation: CASSRTGTGTYNEQFF.

Only one count was recorded for this clone. J is TRBJ1-5 and V is TRBV19; D unclear. Germline V gives CDR1 LNHDA, CDR2 SQIVND (reference sequence). The CDR3 length is 14 residues. V was clipped by 3 bases and J by 4 bases, with 10 bases between them. The CDR3 protein is CASSIAPGNQPQHF. CDR3 coding DNA: TGTGCCAGTAGTATCGCGCCAGGAAATCAGCCCCAGCATTTT.

The rearrangement links TRBV19 to TRBJ1-1, with a tentative D call TRBD1 (6 bases). The CDR3 has 14 residues. Trimming took 6 bases from V and 6 from J, leaving 17 bases between them. CDR1 and CDR2 from the germline V gene are LNHDA and SQIVND (reference sequence). The chain's CDR3 is CASRGTGSRAEAFF. The CDR3 DNA reads TGTGCCAGTAGGGGAACAGGGAGTAGGGCTGAAGCTTTCTTT. Looking up the rest from reference TRBV19 and TRBJ1-1 gives the full variable domain: DGGITQSPKYLFRKEGQNVTLSCEQNLNHDAMYWYRQDPGQGLRLIYYSQIVNDFQKGDIAEGYSVSREKKESFPLTVTSAQKNPTAFYLCASRGTGSRAEAFFGQGTRLTVV.

This clone has more than one count but fewer than ten. This chain connects TRBV19 to TRBJ1-1, with D possibly TRBD1 on 6 matching bases. This CDR3 has 19 amino acids. Germline CDR1 is LNHDA and CDR2 is SQIVND (reference sequence). Deletions cut 5 bases from V and 0 bases from J, with 25 bases between. This CDR3 reads CASSGAGESFLPMNTEAFF. The DNA of the CDR3 is TGTGCCAGTAGTGGGGCAGGGGAGAGCTTTTTACCCATGAACACTGAAGCTTTCTTT.

This chain connects TRBV7-9 to TRBJ1-1; no clear D. The CDR3 contains 12 residues. The germline V and J ends were trimmed by 3 bases and 4 bases, with 6 bases remaining between them. Germline V gives CDR1 SEHNR, CDR2 FQNEAQ (reference sequence). The CDR3 region is CASSFPSTEAFF. CDR3 DNA sequence: TGTGCCAGCAGCTTTCCATCCACTGAAGCTTTCTTT.

This clone is a singleton in its sample. V gene TRBV5-4 combines with J gene TRBJ1-2, with 9 bases matching TRBD1. Germline assignment: CDR1 SGHNT and CDR2 YYREEE (reference sequence). The CDR3 is 15 amino acids. V lost 4 bases, J lost 2 bases, and 6 bases stayed unmatched. The CDR3 DNA follows: TGTGCCAGCAGCCCCGGGACAGGGCTGAACTATGGCTACACCTTC. Translation gives CASSPGTGLNYGYTF.

In the case of this clone: Its ends do not fully match the called genes, so a read error is possible. The gene calls are TRBV27 and TRBJ1-6; TRBD1 is a possible D gene (6 bases). CDR1 and CDR2 from the germline V gene are MNHEY and SMNVEV (reference sequence). This CDR3 spans 16 amino acids. CDR3 sequence reads: CASSLSRDIYNSPLHF. The CDR3 DNA sequence: TGTGCCAGCAGTCTATCCAGGGACATCTATAATTCACCCCTCCACTTT.

The rearrangement links TRBV29-1 to TRBJ1-6; 8 nucleotides align to TRBD1. Unmatched junction bases numbered 10, after V lost 6 bases and J lost 6 bases. CDR1 is SQVTM and CDR2 is ANQGSEA in the germline V gene. CDR3 size: 15 residues. As DNA, the CDR3 is TGCAGCGTCTCATCCGGGACAGGCCTTAATTCACCCCTCCACTTT. As protein: CSVSSGTGLNSPLHF.

The V call is TRBV4-1, the J call TRBJ1-5, with unresolved D. In germline, CDR1 is MGHRA, CDR2 YSYEKL. Trimming pared 3 bases from V and 0 bases from J, leaving 9 bases between. This CDR3 is 15 amino acids long. The CDR3 DNA is TGCGCCAGCAGCCACGAATCCTATAGCAATCAGCCCCAGCATTTT. Protein sequence: CASSHESYSNQPQHF.